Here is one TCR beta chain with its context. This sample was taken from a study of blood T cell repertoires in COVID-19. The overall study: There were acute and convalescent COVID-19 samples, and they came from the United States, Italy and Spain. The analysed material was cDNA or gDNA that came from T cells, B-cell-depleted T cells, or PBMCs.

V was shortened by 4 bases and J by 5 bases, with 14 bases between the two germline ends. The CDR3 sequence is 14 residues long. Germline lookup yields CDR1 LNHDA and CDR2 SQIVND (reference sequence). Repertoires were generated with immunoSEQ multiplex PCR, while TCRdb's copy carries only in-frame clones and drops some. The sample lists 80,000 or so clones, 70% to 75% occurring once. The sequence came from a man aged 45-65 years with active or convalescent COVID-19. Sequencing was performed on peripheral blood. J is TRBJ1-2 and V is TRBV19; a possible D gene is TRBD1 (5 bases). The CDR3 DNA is TGTGCCAGTAGTACGCGGGACCGATATTATGGCTACACCTTC. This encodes CASSTRDRYYGYTF.